This T cell receptor beta chain was recovered during a study of T cell clonality in common variable immunodeficiency. Study observations and caveats: Common variable immunodeficiency TCR beta sequences reportedly had fewer deletions and N-nucleotide insertions.

This clone was observed a handful of times. What it recognizes is unknown. The CDR3 extends 3 residues past the end of the read, so its final part is completed from the germline J gene. Sequencing input was equivalent genomic DNA from CVID and controls. Clones were sequenced by immunoSEQ multiplex PCR, and TCRdb holds only the in-frame ones, with some missing. The sample counts approximately 11,000 clones, none seen once; the ten largest own 6% to 6.5%. J gave up 9 bases and V 6 bases, and 7 bases lay outside the gene matches. The CDR3 is 13 amino acids. CDR1 is SNHLY, CDR2 FYNNEI, per germline. CVID subjects had received replacement immunoglobulin for at least one year.

The gene calls are TRBV2 and TRBJ2-1, with 8 bases fitting TRBD2. The receptor comes from a human donor with common variable immunodeficiency. Sequenced: peripheral blood mononuclear cells. The CDR3 here is CASSGTSETEQFF. The covered CDR3 bases are TGTGCCAGCAGCGGGACTAGTGAGACTGAG.